This is a list of T cell receptor beta chains from one sample in a study of CD8+CD57+ T cells in acquired aplastic anemia. TCRdb processed the reads anew with MiXCR; each CDR3 protein has one entry. The sample has under 200,000 distinct CDR3 sequences, around 48% seen once. Sequencing used sorted CD4+, CD8+, or CD8+CD57+ T cells (not recorded which) from PBMCs. The receptors stem from a human donor with aplastic anemia. The CDR3 runs from the conserved cysteine through the conserved F or W. The size field is filled for only some rows; it gives once, few, many or a size class.

j_gene: TRBJ2-2; v_gene: TRBV24-1; abundance: NA; CDR3aa: CATSDRGQGETGELFF
j_gene: TRBJ2-3; v_gene: TRBV7-8; abundance: NA; CDR3aa: CASSLAGGGRRDTQYF
j_gene: TRBJ2-4; v_gene: TRBV20-1; abundance: NA; CDR3aa: CNAPTSGRAGIQYF
j_gene: TRBJ1-2; v_gene: TRBV20-1; abundance: many; CDR3aa: CSARRANEGSNYGYTF
j_gene: TRBJ1-1; v_gene: TRBV7-3; abundance: NA; CDR3aa: CASSYKGENTEAFF
j_gene: TRBJ2-5; v_gene: TRBV29-1; abundance: few; CDR3aa: CSVVAGGPRGQETQYF
j_gene: TRBJ2-2; v_gene: TRBV3-1; abundance: few; CDR3aa: CASSQGGRQGGTGELFF
j_gene: TRBJ1-2; v_gene: TRBV20-1; abundance: NA; CDR3aa: CSARLGQNYGYTF
j_gene: TRBJ2-7; v_gene: TRBV7-6; abundance: once; CDR3aa: CASSLGTSGVYEQYF
j_gene: TRBJ2-1; v_gene: TRBV10-3; abundance: NA; CDR3aa: CAISERGLGMAISYNEQFF
j_gene: TRBJ2-1; v_gene: TRBV6-4; abundance: NA; CDR3aa: CASSDSIETGEQFF
j_gene: TRBJ1-1; v_gene: TRBV12-3/TRBV12-4; abundance: many; CDR3aa: CASSPMKTGHTEAFF
j_gene: TRBJ1-2; v_gene: TRBV5-1; abundance: few; CDR3aa: CASSPPSIYGYTF
j_gene: TRBJ2-7; v_gene: TRBV7-6; abundance: once; CDR3aa: CASSSNDEQYF
j_gene: TRBJ2-1; v_gene: TRBV7-8; abundance: NA; CDR3aa: CASSPRASGGYNEQFF
j_gene: TRBJ2-5; v_gene: TRBV7-9; abundance: few; CDR3aa: CASSLALEAQETQYF
j_gene: TRBJ1-5; v_gene: TRBV19; abundance: many; CDR3aa: CASSEGTDGDQPQHF
j_gene: TRBJ1-2; v_gene: TRBV5-4; abundance: NA; CDR3aa: CASSLAGTAYGYTF
j_gene: TRBJ2-3; v_gene: TRBV10-3; abundance: NA; CDR3aa: CAISLSTSTDTQYF
j_gene: TRBJ1-3; v_gene: TRBV19; abundance: many; CDR3aa: CASSVGQGQTGNTIYF